The sequence of this TCR beta chain was determined in a study of blood T cell repertoires in COVID-19. CDR1 LNHDA and CDR2 SQIVND come from the germline V gene (reference sequence). The CDR3 extends over 15 amino acids. Trimming shortened V by 5 bases and J by 3 bases, and 15 bases separated the two germline ends. TCRdb keeps only in-frame clones here, not all; method: immunoSEQ multiplex PCR. Of around 480,000 clones in the sample, around 88% were seen once. This receptor was obtained from a woman aged 50 to 60 with COVID-19, enrolled during active disease. Material: peripheral blood. The chain carries TRBV19 and TRBJ2-3, with a possible D match to TRBD1 (5 bases). This CDR3 is CASSLQGGRTDTQYF. CDR3 bases: TGTGCCAGTAGTCTGCAGGGCGGTAGGACAGATACGCAGTATTTT.